These 21 T cell receptor beta chains originate from one sample sequenced in a study of blood T cell repertoires in COVID-19. Only in-frame clones appear in the TCRdb table, and some are missing; sequencing was by immunoSEQ multiplex PCR. The sample contains 54,000 or so clones, around 83% of which appear only once. Sequencing used peripheral blood. The receptors were gathered from an older woman with acute or convalescent COVID-19.

This chain joins TRBV5-1 and TRBJ1-6; possible D gene TRBD1, 6 bases. This CDR3 region has 15 residues. Trimming stripped 4 bases from V and 7 bases from J, with 15 bases between. Germline lookup yields CDR1 SGHRS and CDR2 YFSETQ. In DNA form, the CDR3 reads TGCGCCAGCAGCGCCTCGACAACAGGGAATTCACCCCTCCACTTT. It translates to CASSASTTGNSPLHF.

The chain couples TRBV28 to TRBJ1-1, with unresolved D. The CDR3 loop spans 16 amino acids. CDR1 is MDHEN, CDR2 SYDVKM, per germline. The germline V and J ends were trimmed by 1 base and 1 base, with 13 bases remaining between them. CDR3 sequence: CASSLSRGSGNTEAFF. CDR3 coding DNA: TGTGCCAGCAGTTTATCACGGGGATCAGGGAACACTGAAGCTTTCTTT.

The V gene is TRBV6-5, the J gene TRBJ2-5; 8 nucleotides align to TRBD2. The CDR3 length is 15 residues. V was pared by 0 bases and J by 5 bases, with 5 bases of the junction left unmatched. In germline, CDR1 is MNHEY, CDR2 SVGAGI. CDR3 sequence reads: CASSYSRQRGETQYF. DNA for the CDR3: TGTGCCAGCAGTTACTCGCGTCAGCGGGGGGAGACCCAGTACTTC.

The chain couples TRBV4-2 to TRBJ1-2; 9 bases match TRBD1. Germline V lookup: CDR1 LGHNA, CDR2 YNFKEQ. This CDR3 comprises 15 residues. V trimming: 1 base; J trimming: 3 bases; junction bases outside the gene matches: 3. CDR3: CASSQGTGADYGYTF. CDR3 nucleotide sequence: TGTGCCAGCAGCCAAGGGACAGGGGCGGACTATGGCTACACCTTC.

The V gene is TRBV18, the J gene TRBJ1-1; 7 nucleotides line up with TRBD1. V lost 3 bases to trimming and J lost 2 bases; unmatched junction nucleotides: 6. The CDR3 is made up of 15 amino acids. Germline CDR1 is KGHSH and CDR2 is LQKENI. The CDR3 spells CASSPGQRLNTEAFF. The DNA for the CDR3 is TGTGCCAGCTCACCGGGACAGAGACTTAACACTGAAGCTTTCTTT. The full variable domain, with the rest looked up from reference TRBV18 and TRBJ1-1, is NAGVMQNPRHLVRRRGQEARLRCSPMKGHSHVYWYRQLPEEGLKFMVYLQKENIIDESGMPKERFSAEFPKEGPSILRIQQVVRGDSAAYFCASSPGQRLNTEAFFGQGTRLTVV.

CDR3 in DNA: TGTGCCAGCAGCGTCGGGACAGGGGCTAATGAAAAACTGTTTTTT. Translating gives CASSVGTGANEKLFF. The chain combines TRBV11-2 with TRBJ1-4, with 10 positions matching TRBD1. The CDR3 has 15 residues. Germline CDR1 reads SGHAT; CDR2 reads FQNNGV. V trimming: 5 bases; J trimming: 3 bases; junction bases outside the gene matches: 3.

The CDR3 nucleotides are TGTGCCAGCAGAAACGTTCGGCAGGCCTACGAGCAGTACTTC. Translation gives CASRNVRQAYEQYF. The chain couples TRBV2 to TRBJ2-7; no clear D gene. Trimming took off 6 bases at V and 2 bases at J, with 14 bases between the two ends. Germline V CDR1 and CDR2: SNHLY, FYNNEI. The CDR3 contains 14 residues.

The rearrangement links TRBV28 to TRBJ2-1; D is possibly TRBD2 (6 bases). V was cut by 6 bases and J by 4 bases, with 13 bases left in between. The CDR3 loop spans 14 amino acids. CDR1 and CDR2 (germline): MDHEN, SYDVKM. CDR3 protein: CASSGWGEYNEQFF. CDR3 bases: TGTGCCAGCAGCGGGTGGGGGGAATACAATGAGCAGTTCTTC.

The genes are TRBV3-1 (or the pseudogene TRBV3-2) and TRBJ2-1; 9 bases line up with TRBD2. Germline loops: CDR1 LGHDT, CDR2 YNNKEL (reference sequence). The CDR3 is 17 amino acids. V lost 4 bases to trimming and J lost 7 bases; unmatched junction nucleotides: 14. The CDR3 region is CASSPSGAGGPKNEQFF. CDR3 nucleotide sequence: TGTGCCAGCAGCCCCTCCGGGGCGGGAGGGCCGAAGAATGAGCAGTTCTTC.

The V and J genes are TRBV6-5 and TRBJ2-3; tentative D call: TRBD2 (5 bases). Germline assignment: CDR1 MNHEY and CDR2 SVGAGI. The V end lost 6 bases, the J end lost 2 bases, and 15 bases lay between the germline ends. The CDR3 covers 15 residues. CDR3 DNA sequence: TGTGCCAGCAGGACGGGAAGCTTGGACACAGATACGCAGTATTTT. Its protein is CASRTGSLDTDTQYF.

This clone was seen once. CDR3 nucleotides: TGTGCCAGCAGCTCATCAAAATCCAGGGCGAGCTCGGCTGGCTACACCTTC. Translation gives CASSSSKSRASSAGYTF. The chain employs TRBV13 and TRBJ1-2; maybe TRBD1 (5 bases). Trimming cost V 4 bases and J 7 bases, with 25 bases left between them. The CDR3 is made up of 17 amino acids. From germline, CDR1 is PRHDT and CDR2 FYEKMQ (reference sequence).

The chain combines TRBV7-3 with TRBJ2-1; 16 bases map to TRBD2. CDR3 length: 18 residues. Germline values: CDR1 SGHTA, CDR2 FQGTGA. V trimming: 1 base; J trimming: 10 bases; junction bases outside the gene matches: 10. CDR3 sequence reads: CASSLRAPGTSGRVEQFF. In DNA form, the CDR3 reads TGTGCCAGCAGCTTAAGAGCACCCGGGACTAGCGGGAGGGTAGAGCAGTTCTTC.

This clone came up a few times. This chain uses TRBV19 with TRBJ1-3; no firm D call. The CDR3 extends over 13 amino acids. CDR1 is LNHDA, CDR2 SQIVND, per germline (reference sequence). V lost 5 bases, J lost 2 bases, and 7 bases lay in between. This CDR3 reads CASSPAAGNTIYF. The CDR3 DNA follows: TGTGCCAGTAGTCCGGCGGCTGGAAACACCATATATTTT.

J is TRBJ2-5 and V is TRBV2; 11 bases match TRBD2. The CDR3 contains 15 residues. Germline V gives CDR1 SNHLY, CDR2 FYNNEI. J gave up 4 bases and V 5 bases, and 6 bases lay outside the gene matches. The CDR3, as DNA: TGTGCCAGCAGTAGTAGCGGGGGGGCCCGAGAGACCCAGTACTTC. Its protein is CASSSSGGARETQYF.

This clone has more than one count but fewer than ten. J is TRBJ1-4 and V is TRBV12-3 or TRBV12-4; 7 bases map to TRBD1. V trimming: 6 bases; J trimming: 5 bases; junction bases outside the gene matches: 3. This CDR3 contains 13 residues. CDR3 DNA sequence: TGTGCCAGCAGAAGACAGGGAAATGAAAAACTGTTTTTT. Amino acids: CASRRQGNEKLFF.

This clone appeared a single time. The V call is TRBV6-1, the J call TRBJ2-3, with TRBD2 as a possible D gene (5 bases). Germline V gene data show CDR1 as MNHNS and CDR2 as SASEGT. V was clipped by 6 bases and J by 4 bases, with 14 bases between them. This CDR3 spans 14 amino acids. CDR3 nucleotide sequence: TGTGCCAGCAGGAAAGGGAGTTACTCAGATACGCAGTATTTT. This codes for CASRKGSYSDTQYF.

The chain combines TRBV11-2 with TRBJ1-2; no reliable D call. Trimming took 5 bases from V and 8 from J, leaving 21 bases between them. The CDR3 is made up of 15 amino acids. From germline, CDR1 is SGHAT and CDR2 FQNNGV. CDR3 amino acids: CASSPRGLAGKGYTF. In nucleotides, the CDR3 is TGTGCCAGCAGCCCACGCGGCCTCGCCGGCAAAGGCTACACCTTC.

The rearrangement links TRBV5-1 to TRBJ2-1; TRBD1 is a possible D gene (6 bases). V gave up 4 bases and J gave up 10 bases, with 15 bases separating them. The CDR3 sequence is 13 residues long. CDR1 SGHRS and CDR2 YFSETQ come from the germline V gene. The CDR3 DNA follows: TGCGCCAGCAGCCAGGGGAGTGGCTTAGAGCAGTTCTTC. This gives the protein CASSQGSGLEQFF.

A single count supports this clone. V usage is TRBV19 and J usage is TRBJ1-1; 7 nucleotides line up with TRBD1. This CDR3 comprises 13 residues. Germline CDR1 and CDR2: LNHDA and SQIVND (reference sequence). J gave up 0 bases and V 8 bases, and 3 bases lay outside the gene matches. CDR3 region: CASGDRVNTEAFF. The CDR3 nucleotides are TGTGCCAGTGGAGACAGGGTGAACACTGAAGCTTTCTTT. The whole variable domain, remainder taken from reference TRBV19 and TRBJ1-1, is DGGITQSPKYLFRKEGQNVTLSCEQNLNHDAMYWYRQDPGQGLRLIYYSQIVNDFQKGDIAEGYSVSREKKESFPLTVTSAQKNPTAFYLCASGDRVNTEAFFGQGTRLTVV.

In this sample, this clone turned up a few times. The V call is TRBV15, the J call TRBJ2-7, with TRBD1 as a possible D gene (5 bases). The germline V gene encodes CDR1 LNHNV and CDR2 YYDKDF (reference sequence). V gave up 6 bases and J gave up 2 bases, with 14 bases separating them. The CDR3 is made up of 14 amino acids. CDR3 sequence (DNA): TGTGCCACCAGAGGGGCAGGAACAACCTACGAGCAGTACTTC. As protein: CATRGAGTTYEQYF.

CDR3 sequence (DNA): TGTGCCACCAGTGATTCCCTCACAGATACGCAGTATTTT. Its protein product is CATSDSLTDTQYF. The chain employs TRBV24-1 and TRBJ2-3, with unresolved D. Germline V gene data show CDR1 as KGHDR and CDR2 as SFDVKD. This CDR3 has 13 amino acids. Between the trimmed V and J ends, which lost 2 bases and 2 bases, there was a span of 4 bases.